This T cell receptor (beta chain) was documented in a study of Tregs in tolerant kidney transplant recipients (dated by TCRdb to about 2019). As for the study more broadly: Before combined kidney and bone marrow transplantation, this study identified donor-specific regulatory T cells using TCRbeta sequencing and then followed those same cells after transplant. In a few healthy controls, several methods of expanding Tregs specific for an allogeneic donor were compared by TCRbeta repertoire sequencing. Broader findings and caveats from the paper: The study was constrained by small patient numbers, and validation of the findings is required in larger populations and under other immunosuppression protocols. Biological reproducibility was not directly assessed, although technical replication error appeared to be minimal. Expanding Tregs with activated donor B cells appeared to identify the most biologically relevant and donor-specific TCRbeta repertoire.

Thawed PBMCs were FACS-sorted into unstimulated Tregs (CD4+CD25+CD127-), CD4+ non-Tregs (CD4+CD25-), CD4 cells and CD8 cells. Healthy control blood was obtained either as purchased buffy coats or from healthy volunteers. Healthy control blood was processed by Ficoll density gradient to PBMCs and cryopreserved; patient PBMCs were collected before and after transplant. Genomic DNA was extracted from sorted cells with the QIAGEN DNeasy Blood and Tissue Kit for TCRbeta CDR3 sequencing. High-throughput TCRbeta CDR3 sequencing was carried out commercially through immunoSEQ, with PCR amplification with bias correction and internal controls included. Turning to the authors' computational methods: Unique productive TCRbeta sequences were defined by CDR3 nucleotide sequence when primers matched and otherwise by CDR3 amino acid sequence together with Vbeta and Jbeta genes. To correct sorting error, sequences shared between sorted populations at a frequency ratio of 2:1 or less were removed; the rest were assigned to the higher population. A sequence counted as donor-reactive if, in CFSE-low cells, the sequence had a frequency of at least 0.01% and was expanded at least 5-fold compared with unstimulated cells. Jensen-Shannon divergence calculated on the top 100 TCRbeta sequences ranked by frequency was used to measure repertoire divergence. When a sample had multiple sequencing runs, each run was corrected for sorting error separately and the runs were then pooled. TCRdb stores this immuneACCESS table with in-frame sequences only. Part of the clones is absent; in the studies checked, under half of the shortfall reflects unresolved V genes, and no reason is known for the rest. The D gene and trimming were derived from the DNA, and the V and J assignments and clone size from that table. In all, the sample holds 240,000 or so clones, and roughly 84% of those were seen once. Together, the top ten hold 0.5% to 0.65% of the sample.

Concerning this clone: Its antigen remains unidentified. Base quality data are lacking; no much larger clone is found one base away.

CDR1 and CDR2, looked up from the germline V gene, are MGHRA and YSYEKL. Taken from cysteine to phenylalanine, the CDR3 has 16 residues. CDR3 DNA only is kept here, 48 bases in frame from base 1. V lost 1 base and J lost 6 bases, and the count of bases not matched to a germline gene is 6. The chain is made from TRBV4-1 and TRBJ1-6, with 7 bases in between that match TRBD1. This sequence was found in a human donor in good health. Sequencing used CD4+ T cells from blood. At the DNA level, the sequence is TGCGCCAGCAGCCAAGCCCCGCGGGACAGTAATTCACCCCTCCACTTT. This codes for CASSQAPRDSNSPLHF.